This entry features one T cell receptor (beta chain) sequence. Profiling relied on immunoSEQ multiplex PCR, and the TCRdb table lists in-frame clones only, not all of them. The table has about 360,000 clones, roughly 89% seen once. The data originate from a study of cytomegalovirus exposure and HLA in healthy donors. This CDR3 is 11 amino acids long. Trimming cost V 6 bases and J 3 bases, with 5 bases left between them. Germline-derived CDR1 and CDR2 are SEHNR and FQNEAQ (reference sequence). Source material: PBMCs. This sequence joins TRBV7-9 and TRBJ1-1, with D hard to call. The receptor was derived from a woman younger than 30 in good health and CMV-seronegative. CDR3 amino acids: CASRLDTEAFF. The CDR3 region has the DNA TGTGCCAGCAGACTGGACACTGAAGCTTTCTTT.